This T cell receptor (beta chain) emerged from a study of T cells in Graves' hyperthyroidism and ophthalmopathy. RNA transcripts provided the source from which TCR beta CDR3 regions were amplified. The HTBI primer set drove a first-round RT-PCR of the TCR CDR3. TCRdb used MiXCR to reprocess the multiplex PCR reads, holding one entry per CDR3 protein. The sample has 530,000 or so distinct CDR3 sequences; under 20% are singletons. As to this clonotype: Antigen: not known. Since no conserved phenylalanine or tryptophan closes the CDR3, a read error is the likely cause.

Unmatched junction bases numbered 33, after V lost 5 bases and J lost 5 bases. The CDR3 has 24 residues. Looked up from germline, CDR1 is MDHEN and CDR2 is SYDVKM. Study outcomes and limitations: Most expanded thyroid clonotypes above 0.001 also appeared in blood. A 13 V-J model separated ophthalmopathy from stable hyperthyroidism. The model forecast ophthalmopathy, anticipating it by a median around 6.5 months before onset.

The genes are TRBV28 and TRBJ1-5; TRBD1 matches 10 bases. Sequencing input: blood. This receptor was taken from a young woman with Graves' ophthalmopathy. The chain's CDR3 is CASSHPNLLVRHRTGGPADQPQHL. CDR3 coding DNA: TGTGCCAGCAGTCACCCCAACCTCCTAGTAAGGCACAGGACAGGGGGGCCAGCGGATCAGCCCCAGCATCTT.